The 15 T cell receptor beta chains presented below share a single source sample, sequenced in a study of cytomegalovirus exposure and HLA in healthy donors. Primers for the PCR totalled 60 Vbeta and 13 Jbeta. Using immunoSEQ multiplex PCR, the repertoire was profiled, and TCRdb retains in-frame clones only, with some absent. The sample has under 200,000 clones; over 70% are singletons. Material for sequencing was PBMCs. These receptors originate from a woman aged 18-29 years in good health and CMV-seropositive.

This rearrangement joins TRBV5-1 to TRBJ1-6; 9 bases are a match to TRBD1. With 4 bases clipped from V and 7 bases from J, the junction kept 3 bases outside the gene matches. Looked up from germline, CDR1 is SGHRS and CDR2 is YFSETQ. There are 14 residues in the CDR3. CDR3 nucleotide sequence: TGCGCCAGCAGCATGGGACAGGGAAATTCACCCCTCCACTTT. This sequence encodes CASSMGQGNSPLHF.

Comment on this clone: The same CDR3 is also encoded by other DNA sequences in this sample. This sequence joins TRBV5-4 and TRBJ2-1, with D perhaps matching TRBD2 (5 bases). The length of the CDR3 is 14 residues. Germline CDR1 is SGHNT and CDR2 is YYREEE (reference sequence). V lost 1 base and J lost 0, with 5 bases in between. In nucleotides, the CDR3 is TGTGCCAGCAGCTTGACTAGCTCCTACAATGAGCAGTTCTTC. Residues: CASSLTSSYNEQFF. The complete variable domain, with remaining parts taken from reference TRBV5-4 and TRBJ2-1, reads ETGVTQSPTHLIKTRGQQVTLRCSSQSGHNTVSWYQQALGQGPQFIFQYYREEENGRGNFPPRFSGLQFPNYSSELNVNALELDDSALYLCASSLTSSYNEQFFGPGTRLTVL.

The V and J genes are TRBV4-1 and TRBJ1-1, with a weak D call TRBD1 (6 bases). This CDR3 region has 14 residues. From germline, CDR1 is MGHRA and CDR2 YSYEKL. The V and J ends lost 6 bases and 1 base respectively, with 12 bases between them. This chain's CDR3 is CASRGTLKNTEAFF. The CDR3 DNA reads as TGCGCCAGCAGGGGGACACTTAAGAACACTGAAGCTTTCTTT.

This clone was detected only a few times. The V gene is TRBV7-9, the J gene TRBJ2-3, with 7 bases lining up with TRBD2. Per the germline V gene, CDR1 is SEHNR and CDR2 is FQNEAQ (reference sequence). The V and J ends lost 4 bases and 3 bases, in that order; junction bases with no gene match: 10. The CDR3 loop spans 16 amino acids. CDR3 residues: CASSSLRAGRTDTQYF. CDR3 nucleotides: TGTGCCAGCAGCTCACTCAGAGCGGGGCGGACAGATACGCAGTATTTT.

The chain has TRBV19 and TRBJ1-6; D unclear. V lost 7 bases to trimming and J lost 7 bases, with 11 bases between them. The CDR3 contains 13 residues. Germline-derived CDR1 and CDR2 are LNHDA and SQIVND (reference sequence). CDR3 in DNA: TGTGCCAGTAATTACATCTTGAATTCACCCCTCCACTTT. Its protein product is CASNYILNSPLHF.

The CDR3 nucleotides read TGCGCCAGCAGCCAAGATAGCAGCCCCTACACTGAAGCTTTCTTT. As protein: CASSQDSSPYTEAFF. This rearrangement joins TRBV4-3 to TRBJ1-1; no firm D call. This CDR3 comprises 15 residues. Germline V gives CDR1 LGHNA, CDR2 YSLEER. Trimming cost V 0 bases and J 3 bases, with 11 bases left between them.

This chain uses TRBV6-6 with TRBJ2-1; D gene uncertain. This CDR3 is 12 amino acids long. The V end was cut by 6 bases, the J end by 8 bases, with 11 bases between. From germline, CDR1 is MNHNY and CDR2 SVGAGI (reference sequence). The CDR3 protein is CASRPTWDEQFF. Here the CDR3 DNA reads TGTGCCAGCAGGCCGACATGGGATGAGCAGTTCTTC.

The rearrangement uses TRBV2 and TRBJ2-3; tentatively, D is TRBD2 (7 bases). Trimming removed 2 bases at V and 0 bases at J, with 24 bases between. There are 20 residues in the CDR3. The V gene's germline CDR1 is SNHLY and CDR2 FYNNEI. CDR3 nucleotide sequence: TGTGCCAGCAGTGAAAGGTTAGGGGGAGGGCTCCCTGGGAGCACAGATACGCAGTATTTT. It yields the protein CASSERLGGGLPGSTDTQYF.

With regard to this clone: An end of the junction differs from the germline gene, which may be a read error. CDR3 bases: TGTGCCAGCAGTTTTACCATCGGGACAGGGGGCGGATCTGGGGCCAACGGCCTGACTTTC. Encoded protein: CASSFTIGTGGGSGANGLTF. The chain has TRBV28 and TRBJ2-6; 12 bases are shared with TRBD1. The germline gives CDR1 MDHEN, CDR2 SYDVKM. The CDR3 runs 20 residues.

The rearrangement uses TRBV5-4 and TRBJ1-5, with D unresolved. The length of the CDR3 is 14 residues. V lost 3 bases and J lost 3, with 10 bases in between. The germline V gene has CDR1 SGHNT and CDR2 YYREEE (reference sequence). CDR3 loop: CASSSFGYNQPQHF. The CDR3 DNA sequence: TGTGCCAGCAGCTCGTTCGGGTACAATCAGCCCCAGCATTTT.

J is TRBJ2-7 and V is TRBV5-1; unclear D gene. The germline CDR1 and CDR2 sequences are SGHRS and YFSETQ. Between the trimmed V and J ends, which lost 3 bases and 13 bases, there was a span of 11 bases. This CDR3 is built from 10 residues. CDR3 sequence (DNA): TGCGCCAGCAGCTCGCGGATACACTACTTC. Protein: CASSSRIHYF.

The genes are TRBV7-9 and TRBJ1-4; 7 bases align to TRBD1. Germline V gene lookup returns CDR1 SEHNR and CDR2 FQNEAQ (reference sequence). Germline trimming cut 5 bases from V and 3 bases from J; bases unmatched to any gene: 6. The CDR3 extends over 15 amino acids. The CDR3, as DNA: TGTGCCAGCAGCCAAACAGGGGAGGCTAATGAAAAACTGTTTTTT. It translates to CASSQTGEANEKLFF.

The chain is built from TRBV7-3 and TRBJ1-1; the match to TRBD1 covers 9 bases. Trimming at V came to 5 bases and at J to 5 bases, leaving 9 bases not matched to a gene. The length of the CDR3 is 15 residues. Germline V lookup: CDR1 SGHTA, CDR2 FQGTGA. CDR3 in amino acids: CASSPYPGQGTEAFF. The CDR3, as DNA: TGTGCCAGCAGCCCGTATCCGGGACAGGGAACTGAAGCTTTCTTT.

This chain uses TRBV7-2 with TRBJ2-1; 8 bases map to TRBD2. CDR1 and CDR2 from the germline V gene are SGHTA and FQGNSA. Germline trimming cut 5 bases from V and 9 bases from J; bases unmatched to any gene: 12. The CDR3 spans 15 residues. The CDR3 here is CASSPGGSGGGEQFF. Written as DNA, the CDR3 is TGTGCCAGCAGCCCCGGCGGGAGCGGGGGTGGTGAGCAGTTCTTC.

This chain joins TRBV19 and TRBJ1-6, with TRBD1 matching over 8 bases. CDR1 is LNHDA, CDR2 SQIVND, per germline (reference sequence). V was pared by 6 bases and J by 10 bases, with 11 bases of the junction left unmatched. The CDR3 contains 15 residues. Written as DNA, the CDR3 is TGTGCCAGTAGGACAGGGGAGAGCCAGGGGTCACCCCTCCACTTT. It yields the protein CASRTGESQGSPLHF.